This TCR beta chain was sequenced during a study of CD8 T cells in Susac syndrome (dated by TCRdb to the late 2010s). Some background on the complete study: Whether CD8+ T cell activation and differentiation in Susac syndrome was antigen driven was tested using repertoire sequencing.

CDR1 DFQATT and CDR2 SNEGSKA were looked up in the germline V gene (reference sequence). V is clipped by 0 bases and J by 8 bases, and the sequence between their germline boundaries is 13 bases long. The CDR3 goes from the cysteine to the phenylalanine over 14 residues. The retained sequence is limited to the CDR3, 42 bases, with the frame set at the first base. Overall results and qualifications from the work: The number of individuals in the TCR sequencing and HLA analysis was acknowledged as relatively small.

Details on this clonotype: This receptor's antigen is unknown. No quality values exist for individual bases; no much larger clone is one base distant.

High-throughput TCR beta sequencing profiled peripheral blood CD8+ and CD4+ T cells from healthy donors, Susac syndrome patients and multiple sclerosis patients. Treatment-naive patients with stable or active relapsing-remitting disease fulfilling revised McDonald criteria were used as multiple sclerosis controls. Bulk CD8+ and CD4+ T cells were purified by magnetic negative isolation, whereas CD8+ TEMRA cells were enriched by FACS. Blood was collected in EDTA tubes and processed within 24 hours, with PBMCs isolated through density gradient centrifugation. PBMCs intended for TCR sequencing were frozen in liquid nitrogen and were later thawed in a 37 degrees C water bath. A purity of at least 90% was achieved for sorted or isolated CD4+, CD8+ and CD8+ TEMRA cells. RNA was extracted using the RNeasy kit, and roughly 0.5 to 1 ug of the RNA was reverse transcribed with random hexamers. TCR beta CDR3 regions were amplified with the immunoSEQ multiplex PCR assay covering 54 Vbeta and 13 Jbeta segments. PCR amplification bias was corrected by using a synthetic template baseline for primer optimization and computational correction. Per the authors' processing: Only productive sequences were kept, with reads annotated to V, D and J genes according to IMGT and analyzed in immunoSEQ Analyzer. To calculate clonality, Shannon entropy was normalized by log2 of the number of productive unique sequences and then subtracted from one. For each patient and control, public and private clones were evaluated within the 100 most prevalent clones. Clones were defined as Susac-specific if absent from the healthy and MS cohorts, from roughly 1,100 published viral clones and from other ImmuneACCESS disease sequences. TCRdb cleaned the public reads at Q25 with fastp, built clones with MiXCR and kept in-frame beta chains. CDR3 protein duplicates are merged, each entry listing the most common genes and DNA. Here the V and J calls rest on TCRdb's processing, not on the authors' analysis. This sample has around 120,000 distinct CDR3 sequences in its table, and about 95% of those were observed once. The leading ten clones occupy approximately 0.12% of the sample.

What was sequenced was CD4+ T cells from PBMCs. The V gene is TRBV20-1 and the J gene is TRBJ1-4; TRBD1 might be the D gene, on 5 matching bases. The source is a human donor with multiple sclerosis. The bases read TGCAGTGCTAGAGACACCCGATCAGGGGAAAAACTGTTTTTT. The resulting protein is CSARDTRSGEKLFF.